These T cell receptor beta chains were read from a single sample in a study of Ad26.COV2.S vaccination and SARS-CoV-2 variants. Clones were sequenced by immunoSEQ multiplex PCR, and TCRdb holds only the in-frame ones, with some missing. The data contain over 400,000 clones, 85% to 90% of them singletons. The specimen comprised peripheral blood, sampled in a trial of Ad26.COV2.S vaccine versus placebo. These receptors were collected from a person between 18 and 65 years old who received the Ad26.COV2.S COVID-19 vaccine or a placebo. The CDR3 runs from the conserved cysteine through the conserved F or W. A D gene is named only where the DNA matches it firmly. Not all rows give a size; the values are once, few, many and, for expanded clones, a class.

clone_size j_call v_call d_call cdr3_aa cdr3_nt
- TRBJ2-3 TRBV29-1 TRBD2 CSAGLETDTQYF TGCAGCGCAGGACTAGAGACAGATACGCAGTATTTT
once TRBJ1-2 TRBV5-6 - CASSLGPEGDGYTF TGTGCCAGCAGCTTGGGCCCCGAGGGGGATGGCTACACCTTC
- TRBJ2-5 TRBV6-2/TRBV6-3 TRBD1 CASSGQGGQTQYF TGTGCCAGCAGTGGACAGGGGGGACAGACCCAGTACTTC
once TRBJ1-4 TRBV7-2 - CASSSSATNEKLFF TGTGCCAGCAGCTCCTCTGCAACTAATGAAAAACTGTTTTTT
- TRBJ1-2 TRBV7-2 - CASSLGRAQNYGYTF TGTGCCAGCAGCTTAGGGCGGGCGCAAAACTATGGCTACACCTTC
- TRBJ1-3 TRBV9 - CASSAAAPSTGNTIYF TGTGCCAGCAGCGCAGCGGCTCCATCAACGGGAAACACCATATATTTT
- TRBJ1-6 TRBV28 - CASSGTLRPLHF TGTGCCAGCAGTGGGACCCTACGACCCCTCCACTTT
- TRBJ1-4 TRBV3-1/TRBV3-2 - CASSMEVGRLSEKLFF TGTGCCAGCAGCATGGAGGTCGGAAGATTATCCGAAAAACTGTTTTTT
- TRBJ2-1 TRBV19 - CASSPGPVPHIEQFF TGTGCCAGTAGCCCCGGGCCGGTCCCCCACATCGAGCAGTTCTTC
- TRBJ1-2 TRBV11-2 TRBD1 CASSPPRQGNYGYTF TGTGCCAGCAGCCCCCCCCGACAGGGGAACTATGGCTACACCTTC
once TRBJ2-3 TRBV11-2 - CASSLTRSADTQYF TGTGCCAGCAGCCTGACACGTTCCGCAGATACGCAGTATTTT
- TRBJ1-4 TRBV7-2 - CASSQTATNEKLFF TGTGCCAGCAGCCAAACGGCAACTAATGAAAAACTGTTTTTT
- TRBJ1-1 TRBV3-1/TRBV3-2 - CASSQGPSLLF TGTGCCAGCAGCCAAGGGCCTTCCCTACTGTTT
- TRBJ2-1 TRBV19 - CASSIGGQAFHNEQFF TGTGCCAGTAGTATCGGCGGGCAGGCTTTCCACAATGAGCAGTTCTTC
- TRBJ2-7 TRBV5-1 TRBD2 CASSLVVAGVNEQYF TGCGCCAGCAGCTTGGTCGTAGCGGGGGTTAACGAGCAGTACTTC
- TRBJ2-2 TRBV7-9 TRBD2 CASSLLGLVTGELFF TGTGCCAGCAGCTTATTGGGACTAGTCACCGGGGAGCTGTTTTTT
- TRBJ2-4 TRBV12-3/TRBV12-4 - CASSQRQLVQYF TGTGCCAGCAGTCAGAGACAGTTGGTACAGTACTTC
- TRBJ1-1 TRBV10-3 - CAISESPQTEAFF TGTGCCATCAGTGAGTCACCCCAGACTGAAGCTTTCTTT
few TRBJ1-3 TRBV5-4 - CASSLAGGNTIYF TGTGCCAGCAGCTTGGCCGGTGGAAACACCATATATTTT
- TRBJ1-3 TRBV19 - CASSGRGRTTFGNTIYF TGTGCCAGTAGTGGCCGCGGGCGGACCACTTTTGGAAACACCATATATTTT